Following are 8 T cell receptor beta chains from one sample sequenced in a study of beta chain features in type 1 diabetes. As every portion of the isolated RNA was reverse transcribed, the sequencing read expressed TCRB transcripts. Produced via immunoSEQ multiplex PCR; TCRdb's table is partial and in-frame only. The sample has roughly 370,000 clones; more than 11% are singletons. Sequences were obtained from naive CD4+ T cells from blood. The origin of the receptors is a man aged 30-40 years in good health.

The chain recombines TRBV19 with TRBJ2-3; D uncertain. The CDR3 has 14 amino acids. CDR1 is LNHDA, CDR2 SQIVND, per germline (reference sequence). The V end lost 10 bases, the J end lost 0 bases, and 14 bases lay between the germline ends. As DNA, the CDR3 is TGTGCCATTTCCAGCAGATCTAGCACAGATACGCAGTATTTT. Its translation: CAISSRSSTDTQYF.

A few counts support this clone. The chain has TRBV19 and TRBJ2-3; TRBD2 agrees at 10 bases. The junction had 7 bases not matched to a gene; V was cut back by 8 bases and J by 2 bases. The CDR3 runs to 15 residues. The germline CDR1 and CDR2 sequences are LNHDA and SQIVND (reference sequence). This CDR3 is CASRTSGRATDTQYF. The CDR3 region has the DNA TGTGCCAGTCGGACCAGCGGGAGGGCCACAGATACGCAGTATTTT.

The rearrangement joins TRBV2 to TRBJ1-4, with 10 nucleotides matching TRBD1. The germline V gene encodes CDR1 SNHLY and CDR2 FYNNEI. The CDR3 runs 15 residues. After removal of 8 bases from V and 0 bases from J, the junction contained 3 bases not matched to a gene. The CDR3 protein is CASRTGGATNEKLFF. The CDR3 DNA sequence: TGTGCCAGCCGGACAGGGGGTGCAACTAATGAAAAACTGTTTTTT.

This clone has just a few counts. This CDR3 reads CASSEVFGTGRGKLFF. DNA for the CDR3: TGTGCCAGCAGTGAGGTTTTTGGGACAGGGAGGGGAAAACTGTTTTTT. V usage is TRBV6-1 and J usage is TRBJ1-4, with TRBD1 identical over 9 bases. CDR3 length: 16 residues. Germline V gene sequence: CDR1 MNHNS, CDR2 SASEGT. Losses at the gene ends were 3 bases for V and 10 bases for J; bases not matched to a gene: 12.

V usage is TRBV18 and J usage is TRBJ2-5; no firm D call. Germline V gene data show CDR1 as KGHSH and CDR2 as LQKENI. Trimming removed 1 base at V and 6 bases at J, with 12 bases between. The CDR3 runs to 14 residues. Written as DNA, the CDR3 is TGTGCCAGCTCACCACGGGTTTTAGAGAAGACCCAGTACTTC. Amino acids: CASSPRVLEKTQYF.

This clone was seen more than once but under ten times. V is TRBV30 and J is TRBJ1-1; D perhaps matches TRBD1 (6 bases). CDR3 length: 15 amino acids. Germline CDR1 reads GTSNPN; CDR2 reads SVGIG (reference sequence). Trimming pared 1 base from V and 8 bases from J, leaving 20 bases between. In DNA form, the CDR3 reads TGTGCCTGGAGTGCTCGACTGGGGGGCGGCCGCGAAGCTTTCTTT. This translates into CAWSARLGGGREAFF.

This clone was seen only a few times. V is TRBV5-6 and J is TRBJ2-2, with D uncertain. Trimming stripped 2 bases from V and 3 bases from J, with 8 bases between. CDR1 SGHDT and CDR2 YYEEEE come from the germline V gene. This CDR3 comprises 14 residues. CDR3 region: CASSFFGYTGELFF. DNA of the CDR3: TGTGCCAGCAGCTTCTTCGGATACACCGGGGAGCTGTTTTTT.

This clone was observed a handful of times. The CDR3 sequence: CASSLQGVIAKNIQYF. The CDR3 nucleotides are TGTGCCAGCAGTCTACAGGGGGTTATAGCCAAAAACATTCAGTACTTC. The V call is TRBV28, the J call TRBJ2-4; 8 bases match TRBD1. Germline V gene sequence: CDR1 MDHEN, CDR2 SYDVKM. CDR3 length equals 16 residues. Unmatched junction bases numbered 6, after V lost 5 bases and J lost 0 bases.